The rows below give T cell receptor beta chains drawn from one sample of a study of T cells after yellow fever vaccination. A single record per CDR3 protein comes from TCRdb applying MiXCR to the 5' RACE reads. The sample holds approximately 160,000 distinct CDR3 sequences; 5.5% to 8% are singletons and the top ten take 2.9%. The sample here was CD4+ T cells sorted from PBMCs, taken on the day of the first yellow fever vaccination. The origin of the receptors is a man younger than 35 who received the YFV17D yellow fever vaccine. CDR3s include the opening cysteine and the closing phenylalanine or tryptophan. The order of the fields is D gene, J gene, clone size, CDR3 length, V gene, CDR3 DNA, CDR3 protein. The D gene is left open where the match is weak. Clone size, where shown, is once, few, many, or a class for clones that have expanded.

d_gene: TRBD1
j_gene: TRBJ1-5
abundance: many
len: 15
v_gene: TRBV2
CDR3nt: TGTGCCAGCAGTAAGGGGACAGGGGGTAATCAGCCCCAGCATTTT
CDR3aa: CASSKGTGGNQPQHF

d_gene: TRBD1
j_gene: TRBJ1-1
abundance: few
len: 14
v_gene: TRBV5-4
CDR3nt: TGTGCCAGCAGCACCCGGGACAGAGTCTCTGAAGCTTTCTTT
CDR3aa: CASSTRDRVSEAFF

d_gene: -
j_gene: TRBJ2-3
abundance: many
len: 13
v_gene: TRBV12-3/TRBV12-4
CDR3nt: TGTGCCAGCAGTTTAGCGAGTTGGGATACGCAGTATTTT
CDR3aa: CASSLASWDTQYF

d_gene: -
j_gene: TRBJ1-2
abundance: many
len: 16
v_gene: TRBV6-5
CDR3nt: TGTGCCAGCAGTTACTCGGGGCAGGGTAGTTTCTATGGCTACACCTTC
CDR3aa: CASSYSGQGSFYGYTF

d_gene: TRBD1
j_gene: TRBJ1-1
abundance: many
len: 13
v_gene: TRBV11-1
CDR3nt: TGTGCCAGCAGCACGGACAGGGACACTGAAGCTTTCTTT
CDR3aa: CASSTDRDTEAFF

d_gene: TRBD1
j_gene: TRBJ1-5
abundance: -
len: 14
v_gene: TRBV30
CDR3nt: TGTGCCTGGAGTTCCCGACAGGGATGGCAGCCCCAGCATTTT
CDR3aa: CAWSSRQGWQPQHF

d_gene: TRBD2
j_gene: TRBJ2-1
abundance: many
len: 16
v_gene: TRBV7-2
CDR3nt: TGTGCCAGCAGCTTAGGGTTCGCGGGGGGTAAGGGTGAGCAGTTCTTC
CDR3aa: CASSLGFAGGKGEQFF

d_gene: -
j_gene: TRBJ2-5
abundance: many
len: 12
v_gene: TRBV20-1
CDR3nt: TGCAGTGCCAGACCCGGTCAAGAGACCCAGTACTTC
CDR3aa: CSARPGQETQYF

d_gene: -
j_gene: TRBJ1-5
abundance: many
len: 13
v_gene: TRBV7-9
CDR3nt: TGTGCCAGCGGGGAGGGATCCAATCAGCCCCAGCATTTT
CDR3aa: CASGEGSNQPQHF

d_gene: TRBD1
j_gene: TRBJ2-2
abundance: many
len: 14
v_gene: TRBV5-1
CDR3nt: TGCGCCAGCGCCGGGACAGAACGCACCGGGGAGCTGTTTTTT
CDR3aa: CASAGTERTGELFF

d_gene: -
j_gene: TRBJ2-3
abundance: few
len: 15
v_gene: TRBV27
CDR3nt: TGTGCCAGCAGTTTATCTCATCCTAGCACAGATACGCAGTATTTT
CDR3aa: CASSLSHPSTDTQYF

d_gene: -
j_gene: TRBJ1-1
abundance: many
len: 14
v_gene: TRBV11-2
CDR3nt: TGTGCCAGCAGCTTAGGCAGCATGAACACTGAAGCTTTCTTT
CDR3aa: CASSLGSMNTEAFF

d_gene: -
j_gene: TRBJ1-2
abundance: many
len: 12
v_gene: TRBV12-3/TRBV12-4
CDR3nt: TGTGCCAGCAACCAAAGACGGACAGTTCACACCTTC
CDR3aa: CASNQRRTVHTF

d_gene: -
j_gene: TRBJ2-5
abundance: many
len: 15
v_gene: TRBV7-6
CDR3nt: TGTGCCAGCAGCTTATTGAGTGGAAGCGCAGAGACCCAGTACTTC
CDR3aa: CASSLLSGSAETQYF

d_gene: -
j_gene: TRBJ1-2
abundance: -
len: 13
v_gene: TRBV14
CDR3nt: TGTGCCAGCAGCCAAGGTCTTAACTATGGCTACACCTTC
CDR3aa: CASSQGLNYGYTF

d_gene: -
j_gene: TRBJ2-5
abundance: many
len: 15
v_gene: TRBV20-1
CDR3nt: TGCAGTGCTAGGCGCCCGGTCGGAGGAGGAGAGACCCAGTACTTC
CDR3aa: CSARRPVGGGETQYF

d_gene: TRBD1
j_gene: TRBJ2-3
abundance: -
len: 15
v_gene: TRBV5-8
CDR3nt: TGTGCCAGCAGCTTGCCGGGACAGAGCACAGATACGCAGTATTTT
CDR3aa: CASSLPGQSTDTQYF

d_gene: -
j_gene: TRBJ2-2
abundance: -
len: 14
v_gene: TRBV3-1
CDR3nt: TGTGCCAGCAGCCAACATCCGGGAACCGGGGAGCTGTTTTTT
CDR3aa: CASSQHPGTGELFF

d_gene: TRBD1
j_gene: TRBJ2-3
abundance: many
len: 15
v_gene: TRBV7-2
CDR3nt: TGTGCCAGCAGCTTGGGACAGGGTGGGGGCGATACGCAGTATTTT
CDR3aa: CASSLGQGGGDTQYF

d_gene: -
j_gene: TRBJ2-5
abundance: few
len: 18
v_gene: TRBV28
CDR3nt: TGTGCCAGCAGTTTATTTATGGGACAAGAGGAGGGTAGAGAGACCCAGTACTTC
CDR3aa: CASSLFMGQEEGRETQYF

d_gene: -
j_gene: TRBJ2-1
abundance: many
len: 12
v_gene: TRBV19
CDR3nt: TGTGCCAGTAGTCTCGGACGAGATGAGCAGTTCTTC
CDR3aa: CASSLGRDEQFF

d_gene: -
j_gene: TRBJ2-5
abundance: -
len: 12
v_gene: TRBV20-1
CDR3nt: TGCAGTGCCCGGGACTCTCAAGAGACCCAGTACTTC
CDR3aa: CSARDSQETQYF

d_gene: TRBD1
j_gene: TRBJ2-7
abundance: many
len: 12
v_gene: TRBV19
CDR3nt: TGTGCCACCGGGCAGGGGGCCCACGAGCAGTACTTC
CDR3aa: CATGQGAHEQYF

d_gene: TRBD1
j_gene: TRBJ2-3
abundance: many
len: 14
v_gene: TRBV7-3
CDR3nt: TGTGCCAGCAGCGGGACAGGGGGCTCAGATACGCAGTATTTT
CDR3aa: CASSGTGGSDTQYF

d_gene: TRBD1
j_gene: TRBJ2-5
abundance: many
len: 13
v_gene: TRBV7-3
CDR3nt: TGTGCCAGCAGCCCCGAGGGGGCTGAGACCCAGTACTTC
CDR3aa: CASSPEGAETQYF

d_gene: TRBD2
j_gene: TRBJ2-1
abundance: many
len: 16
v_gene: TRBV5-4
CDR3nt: TGTGCCAGCAGCTTGCGGCGGGGGTCAACCTACAATGAGCAGTTCTTC
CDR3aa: CASSLRRGSTYNEQFF

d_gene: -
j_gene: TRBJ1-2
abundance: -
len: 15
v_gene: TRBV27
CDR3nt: TGTGCCAGCAGCCCGGGGGGGGGAACCAACTATGGCTACACCTTC
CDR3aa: CASSPGGGTNYGYTF

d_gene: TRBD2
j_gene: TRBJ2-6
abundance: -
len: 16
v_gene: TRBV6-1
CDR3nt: TGTGCCAGCAGCTTTGGGGGGGAGGTCTGGGCCAACGTCCTGACTTTC
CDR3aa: CASSFGGEVWANVLTF

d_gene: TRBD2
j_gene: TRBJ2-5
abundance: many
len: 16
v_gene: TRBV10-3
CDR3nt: TGTGCCAGCGGGACTAGCGTGACGATGGAAGGGGAGACCCAGTACTTC
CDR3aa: CASGTSVTMEGETQYF

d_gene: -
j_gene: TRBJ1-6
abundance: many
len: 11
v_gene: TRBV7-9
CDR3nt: TGTGCCAGCAGCCGTAATTCACCCCTCCACTTT
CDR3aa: CASSRNSPLHF

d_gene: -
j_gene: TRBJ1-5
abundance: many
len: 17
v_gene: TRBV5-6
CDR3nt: TGTGCCAGAACATCCGGGACCACACACGGCAGCAATCAGCCCCAGCATTTT
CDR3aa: CARTSGTTHGSNQPQHF

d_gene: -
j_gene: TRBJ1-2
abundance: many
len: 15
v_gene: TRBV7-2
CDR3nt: TGTGCCAGCAGCCCAGGGAGAGGGCAGGGCGGTGGCTACACCTTC
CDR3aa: CASSPGRGQGGGYTF

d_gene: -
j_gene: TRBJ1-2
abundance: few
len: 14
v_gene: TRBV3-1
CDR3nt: TGTGCCAGCAGCCAAGTCGGAGGAGACTATGGCTACACCTTC
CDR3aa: CASSQVGGDYGYTF

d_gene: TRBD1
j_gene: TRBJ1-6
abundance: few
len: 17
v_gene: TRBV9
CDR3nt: TGTGCCAGCAGCCAGACCAGGGGGGGTAATCGGAATTCACCCCTCCACTTT
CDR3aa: CASSQTRGGNRNSPLHF

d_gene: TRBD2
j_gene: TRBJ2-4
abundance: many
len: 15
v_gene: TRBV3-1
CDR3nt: TGTGCCAGCAGCCCCGACCGGGACTATAAAAACATTCAGTACTTC
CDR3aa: CASSPDRDYKNIQYF

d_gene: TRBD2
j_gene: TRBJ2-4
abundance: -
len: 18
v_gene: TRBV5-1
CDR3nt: TGCGCCAGCAGCTTACTAGCGGGGCCCCCCCTAGCCAAAAACATTCAGTACTTC
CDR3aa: CASSLLAGPPLAKNIQYF

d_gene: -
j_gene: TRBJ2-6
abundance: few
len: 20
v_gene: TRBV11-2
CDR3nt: TGTGCCAGCAGCTCCCAAACCCTCGAACAATATATTCTCTGGGCCAACGTCCTGACTTTC
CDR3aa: CASSSQTLEQYILWANVLTF

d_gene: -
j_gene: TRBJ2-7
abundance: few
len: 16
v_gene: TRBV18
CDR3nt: TGTGCCAGCTCACCACGATCAGGCGGAACCTGGAACGAGCAGTACTTC
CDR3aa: CASSPRSGGTWNEQYF

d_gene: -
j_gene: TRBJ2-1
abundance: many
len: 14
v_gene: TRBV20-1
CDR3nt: TGCAGTGCTAGACGGCAGGGTTTCTACAATGAGCAGTTCTTC
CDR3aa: CSARRQGFYNEQFF

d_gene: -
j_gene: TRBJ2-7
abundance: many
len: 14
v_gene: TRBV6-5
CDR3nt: TGTGCCAGCAGTTACGCCGCCGAATGGGTCGAGCAGTACTTC
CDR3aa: CASSYAAEWVEQYF

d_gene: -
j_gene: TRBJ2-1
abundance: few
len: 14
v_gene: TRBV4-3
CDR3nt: TGCGCCAGCAGCCCCCCTACGAGGCCTAATGAGCAGTTCTTC
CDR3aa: CASSPPTRPNEQFF

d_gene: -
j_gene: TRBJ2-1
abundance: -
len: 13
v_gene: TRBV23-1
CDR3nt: TGTGTCAGCTGTCAGCAGGGGAACCATGAGCAGTTCTTC
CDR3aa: CVSCQQGNHEQFF